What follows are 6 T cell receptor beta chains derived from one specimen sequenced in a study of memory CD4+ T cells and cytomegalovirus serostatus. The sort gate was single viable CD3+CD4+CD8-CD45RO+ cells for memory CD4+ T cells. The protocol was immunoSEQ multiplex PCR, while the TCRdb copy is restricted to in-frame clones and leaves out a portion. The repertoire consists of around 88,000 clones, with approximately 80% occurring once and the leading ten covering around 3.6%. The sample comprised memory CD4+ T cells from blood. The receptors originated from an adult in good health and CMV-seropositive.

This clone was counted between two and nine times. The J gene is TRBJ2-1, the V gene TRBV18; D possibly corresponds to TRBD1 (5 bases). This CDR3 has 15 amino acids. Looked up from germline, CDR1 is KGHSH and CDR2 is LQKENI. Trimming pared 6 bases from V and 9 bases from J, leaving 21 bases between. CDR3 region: CASSGSSDSLSEQFF. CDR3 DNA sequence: TGTGCCAGCTCTGGGTCTAGTGACAGTCTCAGTGAGCAGTTCTTC.

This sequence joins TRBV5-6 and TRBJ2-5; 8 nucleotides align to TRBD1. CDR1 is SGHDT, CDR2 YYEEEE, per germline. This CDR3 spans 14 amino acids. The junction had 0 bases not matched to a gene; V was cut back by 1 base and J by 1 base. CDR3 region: CASSLTGGQETQYF. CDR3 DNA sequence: TGTGCCAGCAGCTTGACAGGGGGCCAAGAGACCCAGTACTTC.

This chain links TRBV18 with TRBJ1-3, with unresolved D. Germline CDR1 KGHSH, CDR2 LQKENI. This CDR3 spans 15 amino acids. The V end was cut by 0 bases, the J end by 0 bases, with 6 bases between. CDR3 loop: CASSPPPTSGNTIYF. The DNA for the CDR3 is TGTGCCAGCTCACCACCGCCAACCTCTGGAAACACCATATATTTT.

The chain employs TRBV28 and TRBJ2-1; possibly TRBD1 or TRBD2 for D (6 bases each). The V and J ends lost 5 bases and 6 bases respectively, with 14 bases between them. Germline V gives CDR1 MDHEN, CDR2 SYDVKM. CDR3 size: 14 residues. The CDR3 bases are TGTGCCAGCAGTATAGGGGGAGCGGGCAATGAGCAGTTCTTC. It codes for CASSIGGAGNEQFF.

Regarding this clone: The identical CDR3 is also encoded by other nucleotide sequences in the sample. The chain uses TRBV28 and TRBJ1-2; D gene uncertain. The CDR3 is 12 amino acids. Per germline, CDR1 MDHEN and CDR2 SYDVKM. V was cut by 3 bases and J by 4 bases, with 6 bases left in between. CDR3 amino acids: CASSLTGYGYTF. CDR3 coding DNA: TGTGCCAGCAGTTTGACGGGCTATGGCTACACCTTC.

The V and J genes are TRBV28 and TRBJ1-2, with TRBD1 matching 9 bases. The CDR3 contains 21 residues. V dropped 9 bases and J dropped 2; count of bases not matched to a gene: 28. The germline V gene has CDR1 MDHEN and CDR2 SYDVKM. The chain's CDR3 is CASQSGQTPGTGGAENYGYTF. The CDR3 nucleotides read TGTGCCAGTCAGTCCGGCCAGACACCGGGTACAGGGGGCGCGGAGAACTATGGCTACACCTTC.